This note documents a single TCR beta chain sequence. The sample belongs to a study of technical replicates of blood from several donors. The CDR3 spans 15 residues. The germline V gene has CDR1 SGHRS and CDR2 YFSETQ. V trimming: 2 bases; J trimming: 4 bases; junction bases outside the gene matches: 8. Data came from immunoSEQ multiplex PCR; TCRdb stores just in-frame clones and leaves some out. The data show around 76,000 clones, with almost 99% seen just once and approximately 0.21% held by the top ten. The chain links TRBV5-1 to TRBJ1-2; 7 bases agree with TRBD1. The sample consisted of T cells isolated from PBMCs. This clonotype was sampled from a human donor in good health. The CDR3 sequence is CASSFSQGFGYGYTF. Written as DNA, the CDR3 is TGCGCCAGCAGCTTTTCACAGGGGTTTGGCTATGGCTACACCTTC.